The 7 T cell receptor beta chains below come from one sample, sequenced in a study of blood T cell repertoires in COVID-19. Measured with immunoSEQ multiplex PCR; TCRdb has only the in-frame clones, and not every one. Among 350,000 to 450,000 clones listed, 80% to 90% were seen once. Sequenced: PBMCs or T cells enriched from blood (not recorded which). The receptors stem from a man aged 25-45 years who had recovered from COVID-19.

This clone was observed once. V gene TRBV11-3 combines with J gene TRBJ2-3; D gene unclear. Deletions cut 1 base from V and 2 bases from J, with 16 bases between. Per germline, CDR1 SGHNT and CDR2 YENEEA. This CDR3 contains 17 residues. The CDR3 DNA reads TGTGCCAGCAGCTTAGCCCACGATCCGGAGAACACAGATACGCAGTATTTT. Its protein product is CASSLAHDPENTDTQYF.

The chain couples TRBV7-8 to TRBJ2-7; 12 bases map to TRBD2. CDR1 and CDR2 (germline): SGHVS, FQNEAQ. V lost 3 bases, J lost 3 bases, and 6 bases stayed unmatched. CDR3 length: 16 residues. CDR3: CASSFRLAGDFYEQYF. The CDR3 nucleotides read TGTGCCAGCAGCTTCAGACTAGCGGGAGATTTCTACGAGCAGTACTTC.

CDR3: CASSSYSGDPGELFF. CDR3 coding DNA: TGTGCCAGCAGTTCCTATTCGGGGGACCCCGGGGAGCTGTTTTTT. The chain joins TRBV27 to TRBJ2-2; D perhaps matches TRBD2 (6 bases). Trimming took off 4 bases at V and 6 bases at J, with 15 bases between the two ends. CDR3 length: 15 residues. Germline-derived CDR1 and CDR2 are MNHEY and SMNVEV (reference sequence).

The V and J genes are TRBV19 and TRBJ2-7, with D tentatively TRBD2 (5 bases). The V gene's germline CDR1 is LNHDA and CDR2 SQIVND (reference sequence). The CDR3 is 15 residues long. V lost 3 bases to trimming and J lost 1 base, with 13 bases between them. The CDR3: CASSILAAPSYEQYF. The CDR3 DNA follows: TGTGCCAGTAGTATCCTAGCAGCGCCTTCCTACGAGCAGTACTTC.

The chain combines TRBV30 with TRBJ1-3; a possible D gene is TRBD1 (6 bases). The CDR3 runs to 19 residues. Trimming pared 0 bases from V and 0 bases from J, leaving 21 bases between. CDR1 is GTSNPN and CDR2 is SVGIG in the germline V gene (reference sequence). The CDR3 DNA is TGTGCCTGGAGTGTAGTTCCGTTGGGACAAGGGAACTCTGGAAACACCATATATTTT. Translating it yields CAWSVVPLGQGNSGNTIYF. The full variable domain, its missing parts supplied by reference TRBV30 and TRBJ1-3, is SQTIHQWPATLVQPVGSPLSLECTVEGTSNPNLYWYRQAAGRGLQLLFYSVGIGQISSEVPQNLSASRPQDRQFILSSKKLLLSDSGFYLCAWSVVPLGQGNSGNTIYFGEGSWLTVV.

The genes are TRBV5-6 and TRBJ2-1, with D possibly TRBD1 on 6 matching bases. The length of the CDR3 is 14 residues. V lost 2 bases and J 4 bases, leaving 10 bases between the germline ends. Germline V gives CDR1 SGHDT, CDR2 YYEEEE. The CDR3 region is CASSFRGVYNEQFF. The CDR3 region has the DNA TGTGCCAGCAGCTTCAGGGGTGTTTACAATGAGCAGTTCTTC.

The chain recombines TRBV7-8 with TRBJ1-5; 8 bases map to TRBD1. V was pared by 4 bases and J by 3 bases, with 5 bases of the junction left unmatched. Germline values: CDR1 SGHVS, CDR2 FQNEAQ. The CDR3 runs to 15 residues. In nucleotides, the CDR3 is TGTGCCAGCAGCTACCGGACAGGGAACAATCAGCCCCAGCATTTT. Translating gives CASSYRTGNNQPQHF.